These T cell receptor beta chains were read from a single sample in a study of cytomegalovirus exposure and HLA in healthy donors. TCRdb keeps only in-frame clones here, not all; method: immunoSEQ multiplex PCR. Altogether more than 65,000 clones are present, over 70% being singletons, with the ten largest covering roughly 22%. The specimen sequenced was PBMCs. The receptors shown here come from a woman in her forties in good health and CMV-seropositive. The CDR3 runs from the conserved cysteine through the conserved F or W. A D gene is named only where the DNA matches it firmly. Only part of the rows carry a size: once, few, many, or a class if the clone is expanded.

j_call | d_call | v_call | clone_size | cdr3_aa | cdr3_nt
TRBJ1-2 | TRBD1 | TRBV29-1 | - | CSVGTGVDYGYTF | TGCAGCGTTGGGACAGGGGTCGACTATGGCTACACCTTC
TRBJ1-1 | - | TRBV19 | - | CASSMDTMNTEAFF | TGTGCCAGTAGCATGGACACCATGAACACTGAAGCTTTCTTT
TRBJ2-3 | TRBD2 | TRBV4-2 | - | CASSQETSGSPDTQYF | TGTGCCAGCAGCCAAGAGACTAGCGGGAGCCCAGATACGCAGTATTTT
TRBJ2-1 | - | TRBV28 | - | CASSLILTRFASEQFF | TGTGCCAGCAGTTTGATTTTAACTAGGTTCGCTAGTGAGCAGTTCTTC
TRBJ1-5 | TRBD1 | TRBV7-6 | - | CASSTGTGHNQPQHF | TGTGCCAGCAGCACGGGGACAGGGCACAATCAGCCCCAGCATTTT
TRBJ1-4 | TRBD1 | TRBV2 | few | CASSGQGGSNEKLFF | TGTGCCAGCTCAGGACAGGGGGGTTCTAATGAAAAACTGTTTTTT
TRBJ2-7 | TRBD1 | TRBV30 | - | CAWSVLGTGIYEQYF | TGTGCCTGGAGTGTACTCGGGACAGGGATCTACGAGCAGTACTTC
TRBJ2-3 | - | TRBV5-1 | - | CASSLWGQATDTQYF | TGCGCCAGCAGCTTGTGGGGACAAGCCACAGATACGCAGTATTTT
TRBJ2-7 | TRBD1 | TRBV7-9 | - | CASSQTGTGDHEQYF | TGTGCCAGCAGCCAAACCGGGACAGGGGATCACGAGCAGTACTTC
TRBJ1-5 | - | TRBV30 | few | CAWAKGLLSNQPQHF | TGTGCCTGGGCTAAGGGACTTCTTAGCAATCAGCCCCAGCATTTT
TRBJ1-2 | - | TRBV25-1 | - | CASSDPQGPANYGYTF | TGTGCCAGCAGTGATCCACAGGGCCCCGCTAACTATGGCTACACCTTC
TRBJ1-4 | - | TRBV4-2 | - | CASSQDAGVEKLFF | TGTGCCAGCAGCCAAGATGCGGGGGTTGAAAAACTGTTTTTT
TRBJ2-2 | - | TRBV6-5 | - | CASATQSTGELFF | TGTGCCAGTGCCACCCAGTCCACCGGGGAGCTGTTTTTT
TRBJ2-7 | - | TRBV25-1 | - | CASSEYFYEQYF | TGTGCCAGCAGTGAATACTTCTACGAGCAGTACTTC
TRBJ2-1 | TRBD2 | TRBV5-8 | few | CASSYTGTSGTNGEQFF | TGTGCCAGCAGCTATACCGGGACTAGCGGGACGAATGGTGAGCAGTTCTTC
TRBJ2-3 | - | TRBV2 | - | CASTQALWGTDTQYF | TGTGCCAGCACCCAGGCCCTGTGGGGCACAGATACGCAGTATTTT
TRBJ2-1 | TRBD1 | TRBV5-1 | - | CASSTGRDRGGNEQFF | TGCGCCAGCAGCACCGGTAGGGACAGGGGGGGCAATGAGCAGTTCTTC
TRBJ2-2 | TRBD2 | TRBV7-8 | once | CASSLGLAGLANTGELFF | TGTGCCAGCAGCCTGGGACTAGCGGGTTTAGCGAACACCGGGGAGCTGTTTTTT
TRBJ1-4 | TRBD1 | TRBV25-1 | - | CASSVNTGGTNEKLFF | TGTGCCAGCAGTGTCAACACAGGGGGCACTAATGAAAAACTGTTTTTT
TRBJ2-3 | - | TRBV9 | once | CASSVVGSNTQYF | TGTGCCAGCAGCGTAGTAGGTAGCAATACGCAGTATTTT
TRBJ2-1 | TRBD2 | TRBV11-2 | - | CASSLDGLVYNEQFF | TGTGCCAGCAGCTTAGACGGACTAGTTTATAATGAGCAGTTCTTC
TRBJ1-2 | - | TRBV30 | - | CAWTPGGRVNYGYTF | TGTGCCTGGACCCCGGGGGGCAGGGTTAACTATGGCTACACCTTC
TRBJ1-5 | TRBD1 | TRBV10-2 | once | CASSGGGTGQSQPQHF | TGCGCCAGCAGTGGCGGGGGGACAGGGCAAAGTCAGCCCCAGCATTTT
TRBJ1-1 | TRBD1 | TRBV2 | - | CASRQGGAFF | TGTGCCAGTAGGCAGGGGGGAGCTTTCTTT
TRBJ1-4 | TRBD1 | TRBV19 | - | CASSIGSGTGDEKLFF | TGTGCCAGTAGTATAGGATCCGGGACAGGGGATGAAAAACTGTTTTTT
TRBJ2-5 | - | TRBV27 | - | CASSLQGTLAGETQYF | TGTGCCAGCAGTTTGCAGGGGACCCTCGCCGGGGAGACCCAGTACTTC
TRBJ1-1 | - | TRBV18 | - | CASSSSKQGGTEAFF | TGTGCCAGCTCATCCTCCAAACAGGGAGGGACTGAAGCTTTCTTT
TRBJ2-1 | - | TRBV5-6 | - | CASSSTTSDRYNEQFF | TGTGCCAGCAGCTCGACCACTAGCGACAGGTACAATGAGCAGTTCTTC
TRBJ2-7 | TRBD2 | TRBV5-4 | once | CASSFGGRGYEQYF | TGTGCCAGCAGCTTCGGCGGGAGGGGTTACGAGCAGTACTTC
TRBJ2-2 | TRBD2 | TRBV5-1 | - | CASSSTSVNTGELFF | TGCGCCAGCAGCTCGACTAGCGTCAACACCGGGGAGCTGTTTTTT
TRBJ1-4 | - | TRBV2 | - | CASSGESGEKLFF | TGTGCCAGCTCCGGGGAGTCGGGTGAAAAACTGTTTTTT
TRBJ2-5 | - | TRBV7-2 | once | CASSRSGAQETQYF | TGTGCCAGCAGCAGAAGCGGTGCCCAAGAGACCCAGTACTTC
TRBJ2-2 | - | TRBV7-2 | - | CASSQDINTGELFF | TGTGCCAGCAGCCAAGACATAAACACCGGGGAGCTGTTTTTT
TRBJ2-7 | TRBD2 | TRBV5-1 | - | CASSYQTGGRQLFEQYF | TGCGCCAGCAGTTATCAAACGGGGGGGCGCCAACTTTTCGAGCAGTACTTC
TRBJ1-5 | - | TRBV2 | - | CASKDYSNQPQHF | TGTGCCAGCAAGGACTACAGCAATCAGCCCCAGCATTTT
TRBJ2-7 | TRBD2 | TRBV5-6 | - | CASSPSGSSYEQYF | TGTGCCAGCAGCCCAAGCGGGAGCTCCTACGAGCAGTACTTC
TRBJ1-1 | - | TRBV5-6 | - | CASSLVESRVAEAFF | TGTGCCAGCAGCTTGGTTGAGTCGAGAGTCGCTGAAGCTTTCTTT
TRBJ2-5 | TRBD2 | TRBV6-1 | - | CASNVGGSETQYF | TGTGCCAGCAATGTCGGCGGGAGTGAGACCCAGTACTTC
TRBJ2-7 | - | TRBV4-1 | - | CASSQDEGLLEQYF | TGCGCCAGCAGCCAAGATGAGGGACTCCTCGAGCAGTACTTC
TRBJ2-1 | - | TRBV5-1 | - | CASSLRGGTNEQFF | TGCGCCAGCAGCTTGAGGGGGGGGACCAATGAGCAGTTCTTC
TRBJ1-1 | TRBD1 | TRBV19 | - | CASRRQGNTEAFF | TGTGCCAGTAGAAGACAGGGGAACACTGAAGCTTTCTTT
TRBJ2-5 | TRBD2 | TRBV5-1 | - | CASSPGLAGSQETQYF | TGCGCCAGCAGCCCGGGACTAGCGGGGAGCCAAGAGACCCAGTACTTC
TRBJ2-7 | - | TRBV16 | - | CASSQSDGMRQYF | TGTGCCAGCAGCCAATCTGACGGGATGCGGCAGTACTTC
TRBJ2-1 | - | TRBV5-1 | once | CASSLDTRVGEQFF | TGCGCCAGCAGCTTGGATACCAGGGTTGGTGAGCAGTTCTTC
TRBJ2-1 | - | TRBV25-1 | - | CASGVGGLTNNEQFF | TGTGCCAGCGGTGTCGGAGGACTCACTAACAATGAGCAGTTCTTC
TRBJ1-1 | - | TRBV4-2 | - | CASSQESGWRDTEAFF | TGTGCCAGCAGCCAAGAAAGCGGGTGGCGGGACACTGAAGCTTTCTTT
TRBJ2-1 | - | TRBV14 | few | CASSQDFVGNEQFF | TGTGCCAGCAGCCAAGATTTCGTCGGCAATGAGCAGTTCTTC
TRBJ1-2 | TRBD1 | TRBV6-5 | - | CASSYRGQQRGGYTF | TGTGCCAGCAGTTACCGGGGACAGCAACGAGGTGGCTACACCTTC